The clone carrying this T cell receptor beta chain is judged large. This CDR3 is 16 amino acids long. The germline CDR1 and CDR2 sequences are LGHDT and YNNKEL (reference sequence). The V end lost 3 bases, the J end lost 4 bases, and 17 bases lay between the germline ends. This sample is part of a study of T cells generated in artificial thymic organoids. Semi-nested PCR with reverse primers in the TRAC or TRBC constant regions amplified each chain separately. TCRdb itself ran the 5' RACE reads through MiXCR, one entry per CDR3 protein. The sample yields 2,000 to 2,500 distinct CDR3 sequences, 10% to 12% seen once.

Sequenced input: naive CD8+ T cells from the thymus. The subset: CD3+TCRalphabeta+CD8SP T cells; for blood, CD45RO-CCR7+ naive CD8+ T cells. The genes are TRBV3-1 and TRBJ2-3; possibly TRBD1 or TRBD2 for D (5 bases each). This clonotype was obtained from a human donor who gave cord blood stem cells for thymic organoid culture, a cardiac surgery patient who gave postnatal thymus, or a blood donor (not recorded which). As DNA, the CDR3 is TGTGCCAGCAGCCATGGCGGCGTGGGGCGGGCAGATACGCAGTATTTT. The encoded protein is CASSHGGVGRADTQYF.